This T cell receptor (beta chain) was captured in a study of breast tumors, draining lymph nodes, adjacent tissues. The lymph nodes were axillary draining lymph nodes from breast cancer patients. TCRdb redid the calling of the multiplex PCR reads with MiXCR, one entry per CDR3 protein. This table has over 150,000 distinct CDR3 sequences, roughly 30% appearing once. The germline V gene has CDR1 MNHEY and CDR2 SMNVEV (reference sequence). Trimming shortened V by 6 bases and J by 8 bases, and 14 bases separated the two germline ends. CDR3 size: 13 residues. Study conclusions and caveats: That most tumor T cells come from lymph nodes remained unproven.

This clonotype was observed a handful of times. Antigen unknown. Material: axillary lymph node tissue. The sequence derives from a female donor with breast cancer. Some clones in this sample may be carry-over from other donors' samples. The chain carries TRBV27 and TRBJ1-5; D is unclear. The CDR3, as DNA: TGTGCCAGCAGCCTCTCCTTGGTGGAGCCCCAGCATTTT. Translation: CASSLSLVEPQHF.